This is a list of T cell receptor beta chains from one sample in a study of cytotoxic CD8 clonotypes in ibrutinib-treated CLL. The assay was immunoSEQ multiplex PCR, and TCRdb's table has in-frame clones only and misses some. The table lists approximately 130,000 clones, about 85% of them singletons, with 3.3% in the top ten. The sequencing here drew on PBMCs, taken after 24 months of ibrutinib treatment. These receptors all come from a human donor with chronic lymphocytic leukemia. The CDR3 runs from the conserved cysteine through the conserved F or W. Each record gives: J gene, D gene, V gene, clone size, CDR3 DNA, CDR3 protein. A D gene is named only where the DNA matches it firmly. The listing skips clone size in some rows; elsewhere it reads once, few, many or a size class.

TRBJ1-6	TRBD1	TRBV5-6	NA	TGTGCCAGCAAAATGGACAGGAGCAAGAGCTCCTATAATTCACCCCTCCACTTT	CASKMDRSKSSYNSPLHF
TRBJ1-2	TRBD1	TRBV2	NA	TGTGCCAGCAGTGAAGTCGGACAGGGGGCTTACTATGGCTACACCTTC	CASSEVGQGAYYGYTF
TRBJ2-1	NA	TRBV5-8	NA	TGTGCCAGCAGCCAAGGGGGAAGCTCCTACAATGAGCAGTTCTTC	CASSQGGSSYNEQFF
TRBJ1-3	TRBD1	TRBV2	NA	TGTGCCAGCAGTGAAGGGGGGACAGCATCTGGAAACACCATATATTTT	CASSEGGTASGNTIYF
TRBJ2-2	NA	TRBV5-5	NA	TGTGCCAGCAGCTTGTTTCACACCGGGGAGCTGTTTTTT	CASSLFHTGELFF
TRBJ1-2	NA	TRBV5-1	once	TGCGCCAGCAGTCTAAACTATGGGGGGACCGGCTACACCTTC	CASSLNYGGTGYTF
TRBJ2-1	NA	TRBV9	once	TGTGCCAGCAGCGTAGCGACGCGCTCCTACAATGAGCAGTTCTTC	CASSVATRSYNEQFF
TRBJ2-3	TRBD1	TRBV5-6	NA	TGTGCCAGCAGCAGACAGGGTGAAGATACGCAGTATTTT	CASSRQGEDTQYF
TRBJ1-5	NA	TRBV30	NA	TGTGCCTGGAGTGGGAACACTAATCAGCCCCAGCATTTT	CAWSGNTNQPQHF
TRBJ2-6	TRBD1	TRBV9	NA	TGTGCCAGCAGTAGCCGGGACAGGGCTAACTCTGGGGCCAACGTCCTGACTTTC	CASSSRDRANSGANVLTF
TRBJ1-5	NA	TRBV7-2	NA	TGTGCCAGCAGCCCCCTTTTTGCGGTTAATAGCAATCAGCCCCAGCATTTT	CASSPLFAVNSNQPQHF
TRBJ1-5	NA	TRBV28	NA	TGTGCCAGCAGTTTGGTCAGGGTGACCCGCAATCAGCCCCAGCATTTT	CASSLVRVTRNQPQHF
TRBJ2-5	NA	TRBV2	few	TGTGCCAGCAGTCTTGACAACCAAGAGACCCAGTACTTC	CASSLDNQETQYF
TRBJ2-5	NA	TRBV19	NA	TGTGCCAGTAGCGAGCAGAAACAAGAGACCCAGTACTTC	CASSEQKQETQYF
TRBJ2-7	NA	TRBV7-2	NA	TGTGCCAGCAGCTTAGCCCGAGGATGGGGGAGCGAGCAGTACTTC	CASSLARGWGSEQYF
TRBJ2-7	TRBD1	TRBV7-9	NA	TGTGCCAGCAGTCCTACAGGGCCAGGGGGCTACGAGCAGTACTTC	CASSPTGPGGYEQYF
TRBJ1-2	NA	TRBV2	NA	TGTGCCAGCAGTGAACTCAGGGGTGTGGGCTATGGCTACACCTTC	CASSELRGVGYGYTF
TRBJ2-3	TRBD1	TRBV27	NA	TGTGCCAGCAGTTTATACGGGACAGGGGGCTCAGATACGCAGTATTTT	CASSLYGTGGSDTQYF
TRBJ2-1	TRBD1	TRBV2	NA	TGTGCCAGCAGTCTCGAGGGCCCGGGACAGGGGAATAATGAGCAGTTCTTC	CASSLEGPGQGNNEQFF
TRBJ1-1	NA	TRBV29-1	NA	TGCAGCGTTGAAGGAGGTGGCTGGGGAGGAACGGTGGCTTTCTTT	CSVEGGGWGGTVAFF
TRBJ2-7	NA	TRBV11-2	NA	TGTGCCAGCAGCTTACCGCGACGACAGGCTAGGTACTTC	CASSLPRRQARYF
TRBJ2-1	TRBD2	TRBV9	NA	TGTGCCAGCAGCTCGTGGGAGGGCTCGCGCAATGAGCAGTTCTTC	CASSSWEGSRNEQFF
TRBJ2-7	NA	TRBV21-1	NA	TGTGCCAGCAGCAAAGGACCCTCAAGCCTCTCCTACGAGCAGTACTTC	CASSKGPSSLSYEQYF
TRBJ2-7	NA	TRBV5-1	NA	TGCGCCAGCAGCTTCTCCTACGAGCAGTACTTC	CASSFSYEQYF
TRBJ1-5	NA	TRBV28	few	TGTGCCAGCAGTTCGGACGGGGTTCGTAGCAATCAGCCCCAGCATTTT	CASSSDGVRSNQPQHF
TRBJ2-7	TRBD2	TRBV2	NA	TGTGCCAGCAGGCGGGGGGCGCCGAGCTACGAGCAGTACTTC	CASRRGAPSYEQYF
TRBJ1-1	NA	TRBV6-5	NA	TGTGCCAGCGGGAGGGGGGGAGGCACTGAAGCTTTCTTT	CASGRGGGTEAFF
TRBJ2-1	TRBD2	TRBV5-1	NA	TGCGCCAGCAGCCCGGCGGGGGGGTCCTACAATGAGCAGTTCTTC	CASSPAGGSYNEQFF
TRBJ2-7	NA	TRBV18	once	TGTGCCAGCTCACCACCGACGGGTGAGGCCTACGAGCAGTACTTC	CASSPPTGEAYEQYF
TRBJ2-3	TRBD2	TRBV4-3	NA	TGCGCCAGCAGCCAAAGAACGGGACTAGCGGAGTATTTT	CASSQRTGLAEYF
TRBJ2-3	NA	TRBV7-2	NA	TGTGCCAGCAGCTTATGGGGGGCAGATACGCAGTATTTT	CASSLWGADTQYF
TRBJ2-6	TRBD1	TRBV5-1	once	TGCGCCAGCAGCACCAGGGGGCGAGGGGCCAACGTCCTGACTTTC	CASSTRGRGANVLTF
TRBJ2-3	NA	TRBV7-2	NA	TGTGCCAGCAGCTTAGCGCACCGCACAGATACGCAGTATTTT	CASSLAHRTDTQYF
TRBJ2-2	NA	TRBV5-1	NA	TGCGCCAGCACACGACAGGGAGGCACCGGGGAGCTGTTTTTT	CASTRQGGTGELFF
TRBJ1-1	TRBD1	TRBV11-2	NA	TGTGCCAGCAGCCTTTGGGTCTCAGGGGGCACTGAAGCTTTCTTT	CASSLWVSGGTEAFF
TRBJ1-2	NA	TRBV6-5	NA	TGTGCCAGCAGTTACCATACCCGGAGTTGGGGCTACACCTTC	CASSYHTRSWGYTF
TRBJ2-1	NA	TRBV7-9	NA	TGTGCCAGCAGCTTAGGCAGGCGGTCCTACAATGAGCAGTTCTTC	CASSLGRRSYNEQFF
TRBJ1-4	NA	TRBV7-2	NA	TGTGCCAGCAGCTTGGCCGTACTTTCGGGCGAAAAACTGTTTTTT	CASSLAVLSGEKLFF
TRBJ2-1	TRBD2	TRBV18	NA	TGTGCCAGCTCACCGGTAGCGGGGGCCTACAATGAGCAGTTCTTC	CASSPVAGAYNEQFF
TRBJ2-2	NA	TRBV2	few	TGTGCCAGCAGTGAAGTAGGGCAATACACCGGGGAGCTGTTTTTT	CASSEVGQYTGELFF
TRBJ2-7	TRBD1	TRBV11-1	NA	TGTGCCAGCAGCTACGGACAGGTGAGCTCCTACGAGCAGTACTTC	CASSYGQVSSYEQYF
TRBJ2-3	TRBD2	TRBV30	NA	TGTGCCTGGATAGCGGGGGCGGGCACAGATACGCAGTATTTT	CAWIAGAGTDTQYF
TRBJ2-5	NA	TRBV5-4	few	TGTGCCAGCAGCTTGCTCAGCCAAGAGACCCAGTACTTC	CASSLLSQETQYF
TRBJ2-5	NA	TRBV30	NA	TGTGCCTGGAGTGTACGGGGCAGGGGAGAGACCCAGTACTTC	CAWSVRGRGETQYF